The clone carrying this T cell receptor beta chain was detected only a few times. The data were obtained in a study of T cells in tumors after PD-1 blockade. About the research overall: Patients received pembrolizumab 200 mg every 3 weeks or cemiplimab 350 mg every 2 weeks.

Assay used: immunoSEQ multiplex PCR; TCRdb lists only in-frame clones, some missing. The data hold tens of thousands of clones, with 65% to 85% observed a single time. In germline, CDR1 is SNHLY, CDR2 FYNNEI. The ends were cut back, 5 bases at V and 2 bases at J, with 13 bases in the middle. This CDR3 spans 15 amino acids. V and J are TRBV2 and TRBJ1-5; perhaps TRBD1 as D (6 bases). The source of this sequence is a human donor with basal cell carcinoma. The material was PBMCs, obtained before anti-PD-1 treatment. CDR3: CASSSQGMGNQPQHF. CDR3 DNA sequence: TGTGCCAGCAGTTCGCAGGGGATGGGCAATCAGCCCCAGCATTTT.